These 10 T cell receptor beta chains came from one sample sequenced in a study of Graves' ophthalmopathy and Graves' hyperthyroidism. RNA served as the template for amplifying TCR beta CDR3 regions. First-round RT-PCR employed HTBI primers, with a second-round multiplex PCR after it. TCRdb used MiXCR to reprocess the multiplex PCR reads, holding one entry per CDR3 protein. The table lists around 400,000 distinct CDR3 sequences, approximately 20% of them singletons. The sequenced sample consisted of peripheral blood. The receptors derive from a woman younger than 30 with Graves' ophthalmopathy.

This clonotype was counted at least ten times. The J gene is TRBJ2-4, the V gene TRBV19; D remains ambiguous. With 6 bases removed from V and 0 bases from J, the gap between germline ends came to 6 bases. In germline, CDR1 is LNHDA, CDR2 SQIVND (reference sequence). The CDR3 runs to 13 residues. This CDR3 reads CASSFLAKNIQYF. CDR3 nucleotide sequence: TGTGCCAGTAGCTTCCTAGCCAAAAACATTCAGTACTTC.

This clonotype was recorded at least ten times. The rearrangement uses TRBV6-5 and TRBJ2-4; D unclear. This CDR3 is 14 amino acids long. The germline V gene has CDR1 MNHEY and CDR2 SVGAGI. Between the trimmed V and J ends, which lost 2 bases and 0 bases, there was a span of 5 bases. The CDR3 is CASSYPGAKNIQYF. CDR3 nucleotide sequence: TGTGCCAGCAGTTACCCCGGAGCCAAAAACATTCAGTACTTC.

This clonotype has a count of ten or more. The V call is TRBV5-1, the J call TRBJ1-1; possible D gene TRBD1, 6 bases. This CDR3 is built from 14 residues. Germline-derived CDR1 and CDR2 are SGHRS and YFSETQ. V was cut by 5 bases and J by 0 bases, with 11 bases left in between. The chain's CDR3 is CASRTGQLNTEAFF. The CDR3, as DNA: TGCGCCAGCAGGACAGGACAGTTGAACACTGAAGCTTTCTTT.

Many counts were recorded for this clonotype. The V and J genes are TRBV11-2 and TRBJ1-5; the D gene is possibly TRBD1 (6 bases). Germline lookup yields CDR1 SGHAT and CDR2 FQNNGV. The V and J ends lost 5 bases and 6 bases respectively, with 17 bases between them. This CDR3 is built from 15 residues. Written as DNA, the CDR3 is TGTGCCAGCAGCAAGCCGGGACACGGCGGTCAGCCCCAGCATTTT. This codes for CASSKPGHGGQPQHF.

This clonotype has a count of ten or more. In DNA form, the CDR3 reads TGTGCCAGCAGCCTAAGGCCCCCGGGGCTCGAGCAGTACTTC. It encodes CASSLRPPGLEQYF. V is TRBV5-5 and J is TRBJ2-7; the D call may be TRBD1 or TRBD2 (5 bases each). The CDR3 loop spans 14 amino acids. Between the trimmed V and J ends, which lost 4 bases and 6 bases, there was a span of 17 bases. Germline V gene sequence: CDR1 SGHKS, CDR2 YYEKEE (reference sequence).

This clonotype has ten or more counts. V usage is TRBV6-2 or TRBV6-3 and J usage is TRBJ2-5; D may match TRBD1 or TRBD2 (6 bases each). CDR1 is MNHEY and CDR2 is SVGEGT in the germline V gene. The CDR3 runs to 17 residues. Trimming stripped 6 bases from V and 4 bases from J, with 24 bases between. The chain's CDR3 is CASSPVLGGQGRETQYF. In DNA form, the CDR3 reads TGTGCCAGCAGCCCCGTTCTTGGGGGGCAGGGGCGAGAGACCCAGTACTTC.

This clonotype was counted many times. This rearrangement joins TRBV6-1 to TRBJ1-2; TRBD1 aligns across 7 bases. The length of the CDR3 is 13 residues. The J segment lost 2 bases and the V segment lost 8 bases, leaving 5 bases of the junction unmatched. Germline loops: CDR1 MNHNS, CDR2 SASEGT. As DNA, the CDR3 is TGTGCCAGCGGAACAGGGGAGAACTATGGCTACACCTTC. Translating it yields CASGTGENYGYTF.

A few counts support this clonotype. The chain employs TRBV28 and TRBJ2-5; no reliable D call. The CDR3 runs 15 residues. V was shortened by 4 bases and J by 5 bases, with 17 bases between the two germline ends. CDR1 is MDHEN and CDR2 is SYDVKM in the germline V gene. This chain's CDR3 is CASSSAVLGWETQYF. The CDR3 DNA reads as TGTGCCAGCAGTTCAGCAGTTCTCGGGTGGGAGACCCAGTACTTC.

The table lists this clonotype with many counts. This chain uses TRBV28 with TRBJ1-1, with D hard to call. This CDR3 spans 12 amino acids. With 6 bases removed from V and 11 bases from J, the gap between germline ends came to 16 bases. Germline lookup yields CDR1 MDHEN and CDR2 SYDVKM. CDR3 DNA: TGTGCCAGCAGGGTCGGCGCCGTTGGGGCTTTCTTT. Protein sequence: CASRVGAVGAFF.

This clonotype has a count of ten or more. Because it lacks the conserved phenylalanine or tryptophan at the end, this CDR3 is likely a read error. The V gene is TRBV7-8, the J gene TRBJ2-5, with D maybe TRBD1 (6 bases). Germline V CDR1 and CDR2: SGHVS, FQNEAQ. Deletions cut 2 bases from V and 5 bases from J, with 15 bases between. CDR3 length: 15 amino acids. The CDR3 DNA reads TGTGCCAGCAGCTTAAGAACACAGGGTCGGGAGACCCAGTACCTC. The encoded protein is CASSLRTQGRETQYL.